This TCR beta chain was recovered during a study of blood T cell repertoires in COVID-19. Across the whole study: Sample material is recorded as cDNA or gDNA derived from T cells, B-cell-depleted T cells, or PBMCs.

TCRdb's copy holds only in-frame clones and misses some; the assay was immunoSEQ multiplex PCR. The sample has around 310,000 clones, roughly nine tenths seen once. Those enrolled, adults aged about 18 to 89 years, came from under 25 US areas. Cohort assignment relied on participant-reported clinical history. Cohort 3 donors were reported recovered after two negative PCRs, clearance, or symptom resolution. Source material: PBMCs or T cells enriched from blood (not recorded which). The TCR comes from a woman under 40 who had recovered from COVID-19.

The CDR3 loop reads CASRLLQDHIEAFF. CDR3 nucleotide sequence: TGTGCCAGCAGGTTGTTACAGGATCATATTGAAGCTTTCTTT. The gene calls are TRBV6-5 and TRBJ1-1, with D possibly matching TRBD1 (5 bases). Germline CDR1 and CDR2: MNHEY and SVGAGI. V lost 6 bases and J lost 7, with 18 bases in between. The CDR3 has 14 residues.